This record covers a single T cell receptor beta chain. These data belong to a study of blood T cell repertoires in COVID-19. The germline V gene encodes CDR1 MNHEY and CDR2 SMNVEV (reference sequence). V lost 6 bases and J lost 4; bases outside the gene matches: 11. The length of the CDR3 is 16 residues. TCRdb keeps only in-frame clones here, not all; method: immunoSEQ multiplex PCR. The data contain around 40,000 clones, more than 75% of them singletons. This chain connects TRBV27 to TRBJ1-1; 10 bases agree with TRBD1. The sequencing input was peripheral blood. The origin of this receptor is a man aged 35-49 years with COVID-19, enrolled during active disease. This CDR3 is CASSSGTGAQGTEAFF. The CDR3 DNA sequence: TGTGCCAGCAGCTCCGGGACAGGGGCTCAGGGCACTGAAGCTTTCTTT.